Given below is one T cell receptor beta chain in context. Antigen unknown. Deletions cut 3 bases from V and 7 bases from J, with 15 bases between. The CDR3 consists of 14 residues. The germline V gene has CDR1 DFQATT and CDR2 SNEGSKA (reference sequence). These data belong to a study of T cell repertoires in cytomegalovirus infection. The overall study: Carrying CMV and the relevant HLA type showed in public TCR beta signatures. General study points: Dominant in the ex vivo response were TCR beta clonotypes restricted by HLA-C and specific for CMV.

TCRdb used MiXCR to reprocess the reads, holding one entry per CDR3 protein. The sample contains 150,000 to 200,000 distinct CDR3 sequences, about 20% of which appear only once. The specimen was CD8+ T cells from cultured PBMCs, collected from culture after CMV antigen stimulation. The sequence came from a human donor in good health (CMV status not recorded). Some clones in this sample may be carry-over from other donors' samples. The genes are TRBV20-1 and TRBJ1-4; possible D gene TRBD1, 6 bases. The CDR3 bases are TGCAGTGCTAGGGACAGTACGTTGGGTGAAAAACTGTTTTTT. As protein: CSARDSTLGEKLFF.